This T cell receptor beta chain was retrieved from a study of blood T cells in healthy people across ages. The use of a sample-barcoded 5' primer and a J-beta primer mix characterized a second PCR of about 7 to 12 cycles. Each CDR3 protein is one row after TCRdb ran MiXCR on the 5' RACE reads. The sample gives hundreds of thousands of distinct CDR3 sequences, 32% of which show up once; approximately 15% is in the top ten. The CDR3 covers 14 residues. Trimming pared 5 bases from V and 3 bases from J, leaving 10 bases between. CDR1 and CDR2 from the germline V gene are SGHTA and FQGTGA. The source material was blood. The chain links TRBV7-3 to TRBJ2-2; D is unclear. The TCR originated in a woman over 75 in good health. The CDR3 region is CASSPHSDTGELFF. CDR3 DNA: TGTGCCAGCAGCCCACACAGCGACACCGGGGAGCTGTTTTTT.